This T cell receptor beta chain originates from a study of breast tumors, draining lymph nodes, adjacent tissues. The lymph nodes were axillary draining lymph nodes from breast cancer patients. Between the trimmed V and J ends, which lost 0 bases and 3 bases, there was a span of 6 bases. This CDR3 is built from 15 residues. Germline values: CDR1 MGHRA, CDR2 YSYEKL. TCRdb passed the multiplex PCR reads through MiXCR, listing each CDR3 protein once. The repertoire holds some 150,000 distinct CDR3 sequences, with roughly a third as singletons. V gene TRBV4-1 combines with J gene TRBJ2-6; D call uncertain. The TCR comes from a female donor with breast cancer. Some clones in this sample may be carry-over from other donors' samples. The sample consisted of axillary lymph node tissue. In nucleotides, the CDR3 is TGCGCCAGCAGCCAAGACGGTTTTGGGGCCAACGTCCTGACTTTC. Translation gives CASSQDGFGANVLTF.